These 24 T cell receptor beta chains were all obtained from the same sample, sequenced in a study of regulatory T cells in long-lasting Graves disease. HTBI primers from iRepertoire and Arm-PCR of CDR3 regions yielded the TCR beta libraries. TCRdb called the multiplex PCR reads again in MiXCR, with one record for every CDR3 protein. The data contain more than 350,000 distinct CDR3 sequences, 20% to 25% of them singletons. Documented time point: persistent/refractory GD, antithyroid drugs over 5 years with positive TRAb. Preparation of the TCR library used RNA extracted from PBMCs. The sequences come from peripheral blood mononuclear cells (PBMCs), collected when the disease was refractory, from a patient treated with antithyroid drugs. The receptor source for this set is a female donor with Graves disease.

This clonotype occurred a few times. V and J are TRBV20-1 and TRBJ1-1, with D unclear. CDR3 length equals 15 residues. Germline CDR1 is DFQATT and CDR2 is SNEGSKA (reference sequence). V gave up 3 bases and J gave up 4 bases, with 18 bases separating them. CDR3 DNA: TGCAGTGCTAGGAGTTGGGGAGAACGAAGCACTGAAGCTTTCTTT. As protein: CSARSWGERSTEAFF.

J is TRBJ2-5 and V is TRBV18; D might be TRBD1 (6 bases). The J call may be faulty, since TRBJ2-7 better matches the DNA end. The CDR3 runs to 13 residues. CDR1 KGHSH and CDR2 LQKENI come from the germline V gene. CDR3 coding DNA: TGTGCCAGCTCACCAACAGGGACCCACGAGCAGTACTTC. Translated, it gives CASSPTGTHEQYF.

This clonotype was found a few times. The chain carries TRBV5-1 and TRBJ2-5, with TRBD2 matching 7 bases. From germline, CDR1 is SGHRS and CDR2 YFSETQ. This CDR3 is built from 15 residues. The V segment lost 4 bases and the J segment 4 bases; nucleotides outside the gene matches: 10. DNA for the CDR3: TGCGCCAGCAGCCGAGGGAGGGAGGAAGGAGAGACCCAGTACTTC. The encoded protein is CASSRGREEGETQYF.

Worth noting for this clonotype: A read error may explain this, as a much larger clone is one base away. The chain uses TRBV28 and TRBJ1-1; the D is unclear. CDR1 and CDR2 from the germline V gene are MDHEN and SYDVKM. Trimming removed 4 bases from V and 8 bases from J, with 17 bases in between. The CDR3 has 14 residues. Written as DNA, the CDR3 is TGTGCCAGCAGTTACCAGGACTCCCCGGGAGAAGCTTTCTTT. Amino acid sequence: CASSYQDSPGEAFF. Combining the CDR3 with reference TRBV28 and TRBJ1-1 gives the whole variable domain DVKVTQSSRYLVKRTGEKVFLECVQDMDHENMFWYRQDPGLGLRLIYFSYDVKMKEKGDIPEGYSVSREKKERFSLILESASTNQTSMYLCASSYQDSPGEAFFGQGTRLTVV.

The chain links TRBV10-3 to TRBJ2-2; D call uncertain. Germline assignment: CDR1 ENHRY and CDR2 SYGVKD. The CDR3 contains 13 residues. Trimming removed 3 bases from V and 6 bases from J, with 8 bases in between. CDR3 bases: TGTGCCATCAGTGATCTCTACCCCGGGGAGCTGTTTTTT. As protein: CAISDLYPGELFF.

This chain connects TRBV19 to TRBJ2-4; TRBD1 matches 8 bases. This CDR3 region has 14 residues. The germline V gene has CDR1 LNHDA and CDR2 SQIVND (reference sequence). J lost 3 bases, V lost 10 bases, and 8 bases had no gene match. The CDR3 DNA is TGTGCCACAAAGACAGGGGAAGGCAAAAACATTCAGTACTTC. It encodes CATKTGEGKNIQYF.

This clonotype was seen at least ten times. The CDR3 region is CASSPSSVGLQETQYF. CDR3 DNA sequence: TGTGCCAGCAGTCCCAGTAGCGTGGGTCTACAAGAGACCCAGTACTTC. This chain joins TRBV28 and TRBJ2-5; maybe TRBD2 (5 bases). Germline CDR1 MDHEN, CDR2 SYDVKM. Trimming cost V 5 bases and J 2 bases, with 18 bases left between them. This CDR3 has 16 amino acids.

This clonotype was counted at least ten times. The chain combines TRBV3-1 with TRBJ1-1, with D hard to call. Trimming stripped 0 bases from V and 1 base from J, with 3 bases between. This CDR3 is built from 13 residues. The germline V gene encodes CDR1 LGHDT and CDR2 YNNKEL (reference sequence). Written as DNA, the CDR3 is TGTGCCAGCAGCCAAGAGGGGAACACTGAAGCTTTCTTT. It specifies CASSQEGNTEAFF.

This clonotype was picked up many times. The V call is TRBV28, the J call TRBJ2-7; 9 bases map to TRBD1. The CDR3 covers 14 residues. J lost 2 bases, V lost 4 bases, and 3 bases had no gene match. CDR1 and CDR2 (germline): MDHEN, SYDVKM. This chain's CDR3 is CASSSGQGAYEQYF. CDR3 nucleotide sequence: TGTGCCAGCAGTTCGGGACAGGGAGCCTACGAGCAGTACTTC.

The chain employs TRBV28 and TRBJ1-5, with D hard to call. Germline lookup yields CDR1 MDHEN and CDR2 SYDVKM. The CDR3 runs 15 residues. V shed 5 bases and J shed 2 bases, with 13 bases lying between them. The CDR3 DNA is TGTGCCAGCAGTCGTCCTGGGAGTGGCAATCAGCCCCAGCATTTT. Translated, it gives CASSRPGSGNQPQHF.

This clonotype has a handful of counts. CDR3 region: CASSLPKTELMNTEAFF. CDR3 bases: TGTGCCAGCAGCTTGCCCAAGACAGAGCTGATGAACACTGAAGCTTTCTTT. V usage is TRBV5-6 and J usage is TRBJ1-1; tentatively, D is TRBD1 (5 bases). The CDR3 covers 17 residues. Trimming stripped 1 base from V and 0 bases from J, with 16 bases between. Germline V gene data show CDR1 as SGHDT and CDR2 as YYEEEE.

In its sample, this clonotype was seen many times. The V gene is TRBV20-1, the J gene TRBJ2-7; D is perhaps TRBD1 (5 bases). The V end lost 1 base, the J end lost 5 bases, and 12 bases lay between the germline ends. This CDR3 has 13 residues. Per the germline V gene, CDR1 is DFQATT and CDR2 is SNEGSKA (reference sequence). CDR3 DNA sequence: TGCAGTGCTAGAGGGGGCGAAGTAGACGAGCAGTACTTC. Translated: CSARGGEVDEQYF.

This chain's CDR3 is CASGTLWGGDEQYF. DNA for the CDR3: TGTGCCAGCGGGACTTTATGGGGGGGGGACGAGCAGTACTTC. V usage is TRBV28 and J usage is TRBJ2-7; 7 nucleotides line up with TRBD2. The germline V gene encodes CDR1 MDHEN and CDR2 SYDVKM. V lost 8 bases, J lost 5 bases, and 12 bases stayed unmatched. The CDR3 is 14 amino acids.

The chain employs TRBV9 and TRBJ1-1; 7 nucleotides line up with TRBD1. Losses at the gene ends were 2 bases for V and 1 base for J; bases not matched to a gene: 2. Per the germline V gene, CDR1 is SGDLS and CDR2 is YYNGEE. The CDR3 is 14 residues long. The CDR3 loop is CASSVGQKNTEAFF. CDR3 DNA: TGTGCCAGCAGCGTGGGACAGAAGAACACTGAAGCTTTCTTT.

This clonotype was recorded at least ten times. This rearrangement joins TRBV15 to TRBJ2-2; D is tentatively TRBD1 or TRBD2 (5 bases each). CDR1 is LNHNV, CDR2 YYDKDF, per germline (reference sequence). CDR3 length equals 13 residues. The V and J ends lost 9 bases and 6 bases respectively, with 14 bases between them. The CDR3 bases are TGTGCCACAGACAGTACCGGGGCCGGGGAGCTGTTTTTT. Residues: CATDSTGAGELFF. Full variable domain (outside the CDR3, taken from reference TRBV15 and TRBJ2-2): DAMVIQNPRYQVTQFGKPVTLSCSQTLNHNVMYWYQQKSSQAPKLLFHYYDKDFNNEADTPDNFQSRRPNTSFCFLDIRSPGLGDTAMYLCATDSTGAGELFFGEGSRLTVL.

The rearrangement links TRBV2 to TRBJ2-2; 12 bases are a match to TRBD1. The germline gives CDR1 SNHLY, CDR2 FYNNEI. This CDR3 contains 17 residues. With V trimmed by 3 bases and J by 2 bases, 4 bases remained unmatched. The CDR3 spells CASSDPGQGANTGELFF. CDR3 bases: TGTGCCAGCAGTGACCCGGGACAGGGGGCAAACACCGGGGAGCTGTTTTTT.

This clonotype was seen ten or more times. The rearrangement uses TRBV27 and TRBJ2-7, with 12 bases aligning to TRBD2. The junction had 12 bases not matched to a gene; V was cut back by 4 bases and J by 2 bases. CDR1 and CDR2 (germline): MNHEY, SMNVEV (reference sequence). The CDR3 has 18 amino acids. CDR3 nucleotide sequence: TGTGCCAGCAGTTCAACCGGGACTAGCGGGTCCCAGGCCTACGAGCAGTACTTC. It is translated as CASSSTGTSGSQAYEQYF.

This clonotype was seen many times. V usage is TRBV3-1 and J usage is TRBJ1-1, with TRBD1 identical over 8 bases. CDR1 and CDR2 (germline): LGHDT, YNNKEL (reference sequence). V was clipped by 1 base and J by 5 bases; unmatched bases: 3. The CDR3 is made up of 14 amino acids. CDR3 nucleotide sequence: TGTGCCAGCAGCCAAGGACAGGGGTTGACTGAAGCTTTCTTT. Protein product: CASSQGQGLTEAFF.

The CDR3 DNA sequence: TGTGCCAGCGCAACCGCGACTGAAGCTTTCTTT. This gives the protein CASATATEAFF. This chain joins TRBV7-9 and TRBJ1-1, with D uncertain. V dropped 8 bases and J dropped 5 bases, with 9 bases sitting between them. CDR1 is SEHNR, CDR2 FQNEAQ, per germline (reference sequence). The CDR3 length is 11 residues.

This clonotype was picked up a small number of times. The chain combines TRBV5-4 with TRBJ1-1, with D possibly being TRBD1 (5 bases). This CDR3 contains 14 residues. Germline V CDR1 and CDR2: SGHNT, YYREEE (reference sequence). Trimming left V 0 bases short and J 3 bases short, with 9 bases between. In DNA, the CDR3 is TGTGCCAGCAGCTTGGGAGGGGTGGACACTGAAGCTTTCTTT. Its translation is CASSLGGVDTEAFF. The complete variable domain, with remaining parts taken from reference TRBV5-4 and TRBJ1-1, reads ETGVTQSPTHLIKTRGQQVTLRCSSQSGHNTVSWYQQALGQGPQFIFQYYREEENGRGNFPPRFSGLQFPNYSSELNVNALELDDSALYLCASSLGGVDTEAFFGQGTRLTVV.

As regards this clonotype: At one end the junction does not follow the germline gene, possibly because of a read error. The V call is TRBV10-1, the J call TRBJ1-1; the D is unclear. Germline V gene data show CDR1 as WNHNN and CDR2 as SYGVQD (reference sequence). The CDR3 has 15 amino acids. The CDR3 DNA reads TGCGCCAGCAGTGAGACTGGGAATATGAACACTGAAGCTCTCTTT. Translated: CASSETGNMNTEALF.

In DNA, the CDR3 is TGCAGCGTTGCAGGGGGTGCAAGCTCTGGGGCCAACGTCCTGACTTTC. Protein product: CSVAGGASSGANVLTF. This chain joins TRBV29-1 and TRBJ2-6, with 7 bases aligning to TRBD1. Per germline, CDR1 SQVTM and CDR2 ANQGSEA. Trimming removed 4 bases from V and 0 bases from J; junction bases left unmatched: 6. This CDR3 is built from 16 residues.

In this sample, this clonotype turned up a few times. V is TRBV4-1 and J is TRBJ1-1, with D hard to call. CDR3 length: 17 residues. CDR1 and CDR2 (germline): MGHRA, YSYEKL. V was cut by 1 base and J by 4 bases, with 19 bases left in between. The CDR3 nucleotides read TGCGCCAGCAGCCAAGCCCCTCCGAACGGGGTGGGCACTGAAGCTTTCTTT. Amino acids: CASSQAPPNGVGTEAFF.

This clonotype was detected many times. The chain joins TRBV7-2 to TRBJ1-5; tentative D call: TRBD1 (5 bases). Germline CDR1 and CDR2: SGHTA and FQGNSA. The V and J ends lost 2 bases and 5 bases respectively, with 7 bases between them. The CDR3 consists of 13 residues. This chain's CDR3 is CASSLFRDQPQHF. Written as DNA, the CDR3 is TGTGCCAGCAGCTTATTCAGGGATCAGCCCCAGCATTTT.